The clone carrying this T cell receptor (beta chain) turned up a few times. As yet, its antigen is unknown. The data belong to a study of blood T cells in healthy people across ages. The study, taken as a whole, reports: Across the age range, TCR beta diversity per million T cells fell in a roughly linear way. Diversity estimates from one million T cells were considered underestimates.

Together with a sample-barcoded 5' primer, a J-beta primer mix was included in a second PCR lasting roughly 6 to 12 cycles. TCRdb reanalysed the 5' RACE reads using MiXCR and keeps one entry per CDR3 protein. The sample records approximately 1,100,000 distinct CDR3 sequences, around 45% being singletons. Each donor had 9 to 10 milliliters of peripheral blood drawn. The germline V and J ends were trimmed by 6 bases and 0 bases, with 12 bases remaining between them. This CDR3 contains 14 residues. CDR1 is SNHLY and CDR2 is FYNNEI in the germline V gene. The specimen was blood. The receptor comes from a woman aged 60-75 years in good health. The chain employs TRBV2 and TRBJ2-7, with D perhaps TRBD1 (6 bases). CDR3 bases: TGTGCCAGCAGGCGACTGGACAGCTCCTACGAGCAGTACTTC. Its protein product is CASRRLDSSYEQYF.